These T cell receptor beta chains were read from a single sample in a study of cytomegalovirus exposure and HLA in healthy donors. Measured with immunoSEQ multiplex PCR; TCRdb has only the in-frame clones, and not every one. The table shows some 150,000 clones, with roughly 81% occurring only once. Sequenced: PBMCs. The receptors stem from a female donor in good health and CMV-seronegative. Both conserved end residues are part of each CDR3. D genes are given only for firm matches. Size is omitted from some rows. Given values are once, few, many or a class for expanded clones.

clone_size: .
j_call: TRBJ1-2
v_call: TRBV19
d_call: .
cdr3_nt: TGTGCCAGTAGTACGCAAGGGCACAGGGAACCCCCGTATGGCTACACCTTC
cdr3_aa: CASSTQGHREPPYGYTF

clone_size: .
j_call: TRBJ2-1
v_call: TRBV7-9
d_call: TRBD2
cdr3_nt: TGTGCCAGCAGCCTCGTCTTGACTAGCGGGGGGGGCTCCTACAATGAGCAGTTCTTC
cdr3_aa: CASSLVLTSGGGSYNEQFF

clone_size: few
j_call: TRBJ1-1
v_call: TRBV10-3
d_call: .
cdr3_nt: TGTGCCATCAGTGAAGGGGAGGGGACCAGCACTGAAGCTTTCTTT
cdr3_aa: CAISEGEGTSTEAFF

clone_size: .
j_call: TRBJ1-5
v_call: TRBV6-1
d_call: .
cdr3_nt: TGTGCCAGCAGTGAAGATGCGACAGGCCCTAATCAGCCCCAGCATTTT
cdr3_aa: CASSEDATGPNQPQHF

clone_size: .
j_call: TRBJ2-1
v_call: TRBV5-1
d_call: .
cdr3_nt: TGCGCCAGCAGCTGGGGACAAGGGAAGGGTGAGCAGTTCTTC
cdr3_aa: CASSWGQGKGEQFF

clone_size: .
j_call: TRBJ2-1
v_call: TRBV28
d_call: .
cdr3_nt: TGTGCCAGCAGTTTGTTTAGGAGGTCTCACTACAATGAGCAGTTCTTC
cdr3_aa: CASSLFRRSHYNEQFF

clone_size: .
j_call: TRBJ2-7
v_call: TRBV15
d_call: .
cdr3_nt: TGTGCCACCAGCAGAGAGACAGGCCTCTACGAGCAGTACTTC
cdr3_aa: CATSRETGLYEQYF

clone_size: .
j_call: TRBJ2-1
v_call: TRBV4-1
d_call: TRBD1
cdr3_nt: TGCGCCAGCAGCCAAGGAGGGGGGACAGGGTTATTTTATGAGCAGTTCTTC
cdr3_aa: CASSQGGGTGLFYEQFF

clone_size: .
j_call: TRBJ2-1
v_call: TRBV6-1
d_call: TRBD2
cdr3_nt: TGTGCCAGCAGCCTTACTAGCGAATTCTACAATGAGCAGTTCTTC
cdr3_aa: CASSLTSEFYNEQFF

clone_size: .
j_call: TRBJ1-4
v_call: TRBV2
d_call: TRBD1
cdr3_nt: TGTGCCAGCAGTGAAGGAGGGACAGGAGGTGAAAAACTGTTTTTT
cdr3_aa: CASSEGGTGGEKLFF

clone_size: .
j_call: TRBJ2-1
v_call: TRBV19
d_call: .
cdr3_nt: TGTGCCAGTAGTACCTCCCGGGGTAATGAGCAGTTCTTC
cdr3_aa: CASSTSRGNEQFF

clone_size: .
j_call: TRBJ2-5
v_call: TRBV2
d_call: TRBD2
cdr3_nt: TGTGCCAGCAGTAGGGGGCTAGCGGGGGACGGAGGAGAGACCCAGTACTTC
cdr3_aa: CASSRGLAGDGGETQYF

clone_size: .
j_call: TRBJ2-5
v_call: TRBV28
d_call: TRBD1
cdr3_nt: TGTGCCAGCATCTCGGGACAGGTTTGGGAGACCCAGTACTTC
cdr3_aa: CASISGQVWETQYF

clone_size: .
j_call: TRBJ2-4
v_call: TRBV7-9
d_call: .
cdr3_nt: TGTTCCAGCACCAAGGCGGAGGGTTGGGACATTCAGTACTTC
cdr3_aa: CSSTKAEGWDIQYF

clone_size: .
j_call: TRBJ1-2
v_call: TRBV6-5
d_call: .
cdr3_nt: TGTGCCAGCAGTTACTCGAATGTGCGCGATGGCTACACCTTC
cdr3_aa: CASSYSNVRDGYTF

clone_size: .
j_call: TRBJ2-1
v_call: TRBV7-9
d_call: .
cdr3_nt: TGTGCCAGCAGCTTACCAGCCCTAGTCGGAGGGGAAAACTACAATGAGCAGTTCTTC
cdr3_aa: CASSLPALVGGENYNEQFF

clone_size: .
j_call: TRBJ2-7
v_call: TRBV6-5
d_call: .
cdr3_nt: TGTGCCAGCAGTTACTTACGGGAGCAGTACTTC
cdr3_aa: CASSYLREQYF

clone_size: .
j_call: TRBJ2-3
v_call: TRBV5-8
d_call: .
cdr3_nt: TGTGCCAGCAGCCCGAGGGTAGCGTTTTCGAAGAACACAGATACGCAGTATTTT
cdr3_aa: CASSPRVAFSKNTDTQYF

clone_size: once
j_call: TRBJ2-5
v_call: TRBV7-9
d_call: .
cdr3_nt: TGTGCCAGCAGCTTAGGAGGGCGCGAGACCCAGTACTTC
cdr3_aa: CASSLGGRETQYF

clone_size: .
j_call: TRBJ2-7
v_call: TRBV11-3
d_call: TRBD1
cdr3_nt: TGTGCCAGCAGCCCTAGTCGGTGGGACAGGGAAGGAACCAACGAGCAGTACTTC
cdr3_aa: CASSPSRWDREGTNEQYF

clone_size: .
j_call: TRBJ2-7
v_call: TRBV9
d_call: TRBD2
cdr3_nt: TGTGCCAGCAGCGTAGGTAGCGGGGGAGGCGATGAGCAGTACTTC
cdr3_aa: CASSVGSGGGDEQYF

clone_size: .
j_call: TRBJ1-1
v_call: TRBV27
d_call: .
cdr3_nt: TGTGCCAGCAGTCCGCTAGACAACACTGAAGCTTTCTTT
cdr3_aa: CASSPLDNTEAFF

clone_size: .
j_call: TRBJ1-2
v_call: TRBV7-9
d_call: .
cdr3_nt: TGTGCCAGCCTAGGACACGGGTTTTTTGGCTACACCTTC
cdr3_aa: CASLGHGFFGYTF

clone_size: .
j_call: TRBJ2-5
v_call: TRBV19
d_call: TRBD1
cdr3_nt: TGTGCCAGTAGTACGACAGGGGGAAGGGAGACCCAGTACTTC
cdr3_aa: CASSTTGGRETQYF

clone_size: .
j_call: TRBJ2-7
v_call: TRBV10-2
d_call: TRBD1
cdr3_nt: TGCGCCAGCAGCCCAGACAGGGGCTCCTACGAGCAGTACTTC
cdr3_aa: CASSPDRGSYEQYF

clone_size: .
j_call: TRBJ1-1
v_call: TRBV9
d_call: TRBD1
cdr3_nt: TGTGCCAGCAGCGTAGGGACAGGGAGTGGGGAAACTGAAGCTTTCTTT
cdr3_aa: CASSVGTGSGETEAFF

clone_size: few
j_call: TRBJ2-2
v_call: TRBV7-2
d_call: TRBD1
cdr3_nt: TGTGCCAGCAGCAGACAGGGGGCTGACACCGGGGAGCTGTTTTTT
cdr3_aa: CASSRQGADTGELFF

clone_size: .
j_call: TRBJ2-1
v_call: TRBV7-9
d_call: .
cdr3_nt: TGTGCCAGCAGCCCTGTTAGCGGAGTCTCCTACAATGAGCAGTTCTTC
cdr3_aa: CASSPVSGVSYNEQFF

clone_size: once
j_call: TRBJ2-7
v_call: TRBV6-1
d_call: TRBD2
cdr3_nt: TGTGCCAGCGCAGTGGGGGGGGTCAACTACGAGCAGTACTTC
cdr3_aa: CASAVGGVNYEQYF

clone_size: .
j_call: TRBJ1-4
v_call: TRBV14
d_call: .
cdr3_nt: TGTGCCAGCAGCCAGAACAGTGAAAAACTGTTTTTT
cdr3_aa: CASSQNSEKLFF

clone_size: .
j_call: TRBJ1-6
v_call: TRBV7-9
d_call: TRBD1
cdr3_nt: TGTGCCAGCAGCTGGACAGGGGCGGTGCGGTCACCCCTCCACTTT
cdr3_aa: CASSWTGAVRSPLHF

clone_size: .
j_call: TRBJ2-2
v_call: TRBV28
d_call: TRBD2
cdr3_nt: TGTGCCAGCAGCTTGAGGCGGGGGTATGGGTCCGGGGAGCTGTTTTTT
cdr3_aa: CASSLRRGYGSGELFF

clone_size: .
j_call: TRBJ2-7
v_call: TRBV6-1
d_call: .
cdr3_nt: TGTGCCAGCAGTGAAAGGGAGATCTACGAGCAGTACTTC
cdr3_aa: CASSEREIYEQYF

clone_size: .
j_call: TRBJ1-5
v_call: TRBV27
d_call: .
cdr3_nt: TGTGCCAGCTCCAAAACTTACTATCAGCCCCAGCATTTT
cdr3_aa: CASSKTYYQPQHF

clone_size: .
j_call: TRBJ2-1
v_call: TRBV2
d_call: TRBD1
cdr3_nt: TGTGCCAGCAAGGACAGGAACTACAATGAGCAGTTCTTC
cdr3_aa: CASKDRNYNEQFF

clone_size: .
j_call: TRBJ2-1
v_call: TRBV14
d_call: TRBD2
cdr3_nt: TGTGCCAGCAGCGGACCGGGACTAGCGGGAGTAAATGAGCAGTTCTTC
cdr3_aa: CASSGPGLAGVNEQFF

clone_size: .
j_call: TRBJ2-7
v_call: TRBV11-3
d_call: .
cdr3_nt: TGTGCCAGCAGCTATATAGACTACGAGCAGTACTTC
cdr3_aa: CASSYIDYEQYF

clone_size: .
j_call: TRBJ2-1
v_call: TRBV7-9
d_call: .
cdr3_nt: TGTGCCAGCAGCCCGAGCTCCTACAATGAGCAGTTCTTC
cdr3_aa: CASSPSSYNEQFF

clone_size: .
j_call: TRBJ2-7
v_call: TRBV29-1
d_call: .
cdr3_nt: TGCAGCGGATCAGCAGGGGCCTCCTACGAGCAGTACTTC
cdr3_aa: CSGSAGASYEQYF

clone_size: .
j_call: TRBJ1-2
v_call: TRBV11-2
d_call: TRBD1
cdr3_nt: TGTGCCAGCAGCTACCAGAATGGACAGGGGTCGGGCTACACCTTC
cdr3_aa: CASSYQNGQGSGYTF

clone_size: .
j_call: TRBJ2-7
v_call: TRBV5-1
d_call: .
cdr3_nt: TGCGCCAGCAGCTCGGCCTACGAGCAGTACTTC
cdr3_aa: CASSSAYEQYF

clone_size: .
j_call: TRBJ2-5
v_call: TRBV5-1
d_call: .
cdr3_nt: TGCGCCAGCAGCTATGACAGACAAGAGACCCAGTACTTC
cdr3_aa: CASSYDRQETQYF

clone_size: .
j_call: TRBJ2-3
v_call: TRBV5-1
d_call: TRBD2
cdr3_nt: TGCGCCAGCAGCTTGTCGGGGGGGCAGAACACAGATACGCAGTATTTT
cdr3_aa: CASSLSGGQNTDTQYF

clone_size: .
j_call: TRBJ1-1
v_call: TRBV19
d_call: .
cdr3_nt: TGTGCCAGTACCGAAGACAGCCTCAATACTCTGAACACTGAAGCTTTCTTT
cdr3_aa: CASTEDSLNTLNTEAFF

clone_size: .
j_call: TRBJ2-7
v_call: TRBV11-3
d_call: TRBD1
cdr3_nt: TGTGCCAGCAGCTTAATACAGGGGAAATCCTACGAGCAGTACTTC
cdr3_aa: CASSLIQGKSYEQYF

clone_size: .
j_call: TRBJ2-2
v_call: TRBV7-3
d_call: TRBD1
cdr3_nt: TGTGCCAGCAGCCATGGGACAGCCTACACCGGGGAGCTGTTTTTT
cdr3_aa: CASSHGTAYTGELFF

clone_size: .
j_call: TRBJ2-7
v_call: TRBV19
d_call: TRBD1
cdr3_nt: TGTGCCAGTACTCTGACCGGGACAGGGAACGAGCAGTACTTC
cdr3_aa: CASTLTGTGNEQYF

clone_size: once
j_call: TRBJ2-3
v_call: TRBV4-1
d_call: .
cdr3_nt: TGCGCCAGCAGCCAAGTCGCGCCGGCGGGTACGCAGTATTTT
cdr3_aa: CASSQVAPAGTQYF

clone_size: few
j_call: TRBJ1-1
v_call: TRBV5-4
d_call: .
cdr3_nt: TGTGCCAGCAGCTTGAAGGGACAACACGGGGCTTTCTTT
cdr3_aa: CASSLKGQHGAFF

clone_size: .
j_call: TRBJ1-1
v_call: TRBV6-6
d_call: TRBD1
cdr3_nt: TGTGCCAGCAGGGACAAAACTAGACAGGGATCAACTGAAGCTTTCTTT
cdr3_aa: CASRDKTRQGSTEAFF

clone_size: .
j_call: TRBJ2-3
v_call: TRBV5-1
d_call: TRBD2
cdr3_nt: TGCGCCAGCAGCGGAAGCGGGGGGGCTAACACAGATACGCAGTATTTT
cdr3_aa: CASSGSGGANTDTQYF

clone_size: few
j_call: TRBJ1-2
v_call: TRBV7-9
d_call: TRBD1
cdr3_nt: TGTGCCAGCAGCCCAACAGGGGATGGCTACACCTTC
cdr3_aa: CASSPTGDGYTF

clone_size: .
j_call: TRBJ1-1
v_call: TRBV27
d_call: .
cdr3_nt: TGTGCCAGCAGTTTGTTCCCCCCCTACAGCCCCACTGAAGCTTTCTTT
cdr3_aa: CASSLFPPYSPTEAFF

clone_size: .
j_call: TRBJ2-3
v_call: TRBV7-2
d_call: TRBD1
cdr3_nt: TGTGCCAGCAGCCCCAGGGACAGGGGATCGAACCCAGATACGCAGTATTTT
cdr3_aa: CASSPRDRGSNPDTQYF

clone_size: once
j_call: TRBJ2-1
v_call: TRBV6-1
d_call: TRBD1
cdr3_nt: TGTGCCAGCAGTAAACAGGGGAAGTTCGATGAGCAGTTCTTC
cdr3_aa: CASSKQGKFDEQFF

clone_size: .
j_call: TRBJ2-7
v_call: TRBV6-5
d_call: TRBD1
cdr3_nt: TGTGCCAGCAGCAATGGACAGGGGGCCACCGACGAGCAGTACTTC
cdr3_aa: CASSNGQGATDEQYF